These 29 T cell receptor beta chains were all obtained from the same sample, sequenced in a study of cytomegalovirus exposure and HLA in healthy donors. PCR amplification relied on 60 Vbeta primers (plus 13 Jbeta primers). Repertoires were generated with immunoSEQ multiplex PCR, while TCRdb's copy carries only in-frame clones and drops some. The repertoire consists of about 170,000 clones, with 65% to 90% occurring once and the leading ten covering about 2.5%. Sequenced input: PBMCs. These TCRs come from a male donor in good health and CMV-seronegative.

The chain uses TRBV30 and TRBJ1-3; 7 bases fit TRBD1. Germline CDR1 reads GTSNPN; CDR2 reads SVGIG (reference sequence). This CDR3 is 13 amino acids long. The V gene end was trimmed by 5 bases and the J gene end by 0 bases; junction bases not matched to a gene: 1. The CDR3 here is CAWGQDSGNTIYF. In DNA form, the CDR3 reads TGTGCCTGGGGACAGGACTCTGGAAACACCATATATTTT. The complete variable domain, with remaining parts taken from reference TRBV30 and TRBJ1-3, reads SQTIHQWPATLVQPVGSPLSLECTVEGTSNPNLYWYRQAAGRGLQLLFYSVGIGQISSEVPQNLSASRPQDRQFILSSKKLLLSDSGFYLCAWGQDSGNTIYFGEGSWLTVV.

The chain carries TRBV18 and TRBJ1-2; D is perhaps TRBD1 (6 bases). The CDR3 runs 14 residues. Trimming removed 3 bases from V and 1 base from J, with 9 bases in between. The V gene's germline CDR1 is KGHSH and CDR2 LQKENI. Written as DNA, the CDR3 is TGTGCCAGCTCACCGAGGGACAATAACTATGGCTACACCTTC. Its translation is CASSPRDNNYGYTF.

The chain employs TRBV10-3 and TRBJ2-3; the match to TRBD2 covers 7 bases. Per the germline V gene, CDR1 is ENHRY and CDR2 is SYGVKD. There are 13 residues in the CDR3. The ends lost 6 bases at V and 2 bases at J; junction bases unmatched: 2. CDR3 loop: CAIRGDYTDTQYF. The DNA for the CDR3 is TGTGCCATCAGGGGGGACTACACAGATACGCAGTATTTT.

This clone has a single count. The rearrangement links TRBV7-9 to TRBJ1-6; a weak D match, TRBD1 (5 bases). The CDR3 sequence is 16 residues long. Germline V gene sequence: CDR1 SEHNR, CDR2 FQNEAQ (reference sequence). V was clipped by 0 bases and J by 5 bases, with 11 bases between them. CDR3 sequence reads: CASSLAEGAHNSPLHF. The CDR3 DNA sequence: TGTGCCAGCAGCTTAGCAGAAGGGGCGCATAATTCACCCCTCCACTTT.

The gene calls are TRBV6-6 and TRBJ2-7; 8 nucleotides line up with TRBD2. The length of the CDR3 is 14 residues. From germline, CDR1 is MNHNY and CDR2 SVGAGI (reference sequence). V shed 5 bases, J shed 7 bases, and the junction held 10 bases outside the gene matches. The CDR3 coding sequence is TGTGCCAGCAGTCAAGCGGGGGCCATTACGGAGCAGTACTTC. It codes for CASSQAGAITEQYF.

This clone was seen just once. CDR3 region: CASSATATNEKLFF. The CDR3 DNA sequence: TGTGCCAGCAGCGCCACTGCAACTAATGAAAAACTGTTTTTT. The V gene is TRBV11-2, the J gene TRBJ1-4, with unresolved D. The CDR3 covers 14 residues. Trimming took off 5 bases at V and 0 bases at J, with 7 bases between the two ends. Germline CDR1 SGHAT, CDR2 FQNNGV.

The rearrangement links TRBV5-1 to TRBJ2-1; 10 bases align to TRBD2. There are 16 residues in the CDR3. Trimming at V came to 0 bases and at J to 7 bases, leaving 7 bases not matched to a gene. CDR1 and CDR2 (germline): SGHRS, YFSETQ. DNA for the CDR3: TGCGCCAGCAGCTTGGAAATGGCTAGCGGGGGAAATGAGCAGTTCTTC. The encoded protein is CASSLEMASGGNEQFF.

The rearrangement joins TRBV25-1 to TRBJ2-7; perhaps TRBD2 as D (6 bases). Germline V CDR1 and CDR2: MGHDK, SYGVNS. The CDR3 is 14 residues long. Trimming cost V 5 bases and J 2 bases, with 13 bases left between them. CDR3 region: CASSLGGATYEQYF. In DNA form, the CDR3 reads TGTGCCAGCAGTCTCGGGGGAGCGACCTACGAGCAGTACTTC.

The V and J genes are TRBV25-1 and TRBJ2-5; D remains unclear. The germline V gene has CDR1 MGHDK and CDR2 SYGVNS. CDR3 size: 13 residues. Trimming pared 8 bases from V and 5 bases from J, leaving 15 bases between. CDR3 nucleotide sequence: TGTGCCAGCGCCTCGGGTCAGCTCGAGACCCAGTACTTC. This gives the protein CASASGQLETQYF. Filled out from reference TRBV25-1 and TRBJ2-5, the complete variable domain reads EADIYQTPRYLVIGTGKKITLECSQTMGHDKMYWYQQDPGMELHLIHYSYGVNSTEKGDLSSESTVSRIRTEHFPLTLESARPSHTSQYLCASASGQLETQYFGPGTRLLVL.

V usage is TRBV7-9 and J usage is TRBJ1-2, with 9 nucleotides matching TRBD1. V lost 5 bases to trimming and J lost 5 bases; unmatched junction nucleotides: 9. In germline, CDR1 is SEHNR, CDR2 FQNEAQ (reference sequence). This CDR3 contains 15 residues. The CDR3 region is CASSLGQGLGYGYTF. The DNA for the CDR3 is TGTGCCAGCAGCCTAGGACAGGGGCTGGGGTATGGCTACACCTTC.

This chain uses TRBV6-6 with TRBJ1-3; 9 positions match TRBD1. Looked up from germline, CDR1 is MNHNY and CDR2 is SVGAGI (reference sequence). CDR3 length: 14 amino acids. The trim removed 11 bases at V and 3 bases at J, leaving 8 bases unmatched. The CDR3 DNA is TGTGCCGGTGGACAGGGGATGGGTGGAAACACCATATATTTT. It specifies CAGGQGMGGNTIYF.

Concerning this clone: Distinct nucleotide sequences in the sample also encode this CDR3. CDR3 residues: CASSQDRYNQPQHF. The CDR3 DNA sequence: TGTGCCAGCAGTCAGGACAGATACAATCAGCCCCAGCATTTT. V usage is TRBV2 and J usage is TRBJ1-5; a weak D match, TRBD1 (6 bases). The CDR3 loop spans 14 amino acids. Germline CDR1 SNHLY, CDR2 FYNNEI. Trimming pared 5 bases from V and 3 bases from J, leaving 11 bases between. The full variable domain, with the rest looked up from reference TRBV2 and TRBJ1-5, is EPEVTQTPSHQVTQMGQEVILRCVPISNHLYFYWYRQILGQKVEFLVSFYNNEISEKSEIFDDQFSVERPDGSNFTLKIRSTKLEDSAMYFCASSQDRYNQPQHFGDGTRLSIL.

Written as DNA, the CDR3 is TGTGCCAGCAGAGCTGGACAGGGGTCCTACGAGCAGTACTTC. Its translation: CASRAGQGSYEQYF. The chain has TRBV27 and TRBJ2-7; the match to TRBD1 covers 9 bases. Germline CDR1 reads MNHEY; CDR2 reads SMNVEV (reference sequence). The CDR3 has 14 residues. The trim removed 6 bases at V and 1 base at J, leaving 4 bases unmatched.

The chain has TRBV29-1 and TRBJ1-2; 12 nucleotides agree with TRBD1. The CDR3 contains 14 residues. Germline lookup yields CDR1 SQVTM and CDR2 ANQGSEA. V lost 6 bases, J lost 4 bases, and 6 bases stayed unmatched. This CDR3 reads CSVVGQGAGYGYTF. In DNA form, the CDR3 reads TGCAGCGTCGTGGGACAGGGGGCGGGCTATGGCTACACCTTC.

The genes are TRBV7-9 and TRBJ1-2, with 7 bases fitting TRBD1. Per germline, CDR1 SEHNR and CDR2 FQNEAQ (reference sequence). The CDR3 is 16 amino acids. V lost 5 bases, J lost 5 bases, and 14 bases stayed unmatched. The CDR3: CASSPPLGQGGYGYTF. For the CDR3, the DNA is TGTGCCAGCAGCCCTCCTCTGGGGCAGGGGGGTTATGGCTACACCTTC.

This chain's CDR3 is CASSDVGARPQHF. Here the CDR3 DNA reads TGTGCCAGCAGTGATGTGGGGGCCAGGCCCCAGCATTTT. The chain links TRBV6-1 to TRBJ1-5, with D possibly TRBD1 on 6 matching bases. CDR1 and CDR2 (germline): MNHNS, SASEGT. Trimming took off 3 bases at V and 9 bases at J, with 12 bases between the two ends. The CDR3 covers 13 residues.

The chain uses TRBV30 and TRBJ2-5, with 9 bases aligning to TRBD1. V shed 1 base, J shed 4 bases, and the junction held 7 bases outside the gene matches. CDR3 length equals 15 residues. Looked up from germline, CDR1 is GTSNPN and CDR2 is SVGIG (reference sequence). The CDR3 coding sequence is TGTGCCTGGAGTGGGAGGACAGGGGTGGGAGAGACCCAGTACTTC. Protein sequence: CAWSGRTGVGETQYF.

This sequence joins TRBV7-9 and TRBJ2-3, with D maybe TRBD1 (7 bases). Germline V gene lookup returns CDR1 SEHNR and CDR2 FQNEAQ (reference sequence). The CDR3 has 15 amino acids. The V gene lost 5 bases and the J gene lost 4 bases, with 16 bases spanning the gap. The CDR3 reads CASSKQGSGPDTQYF. The CDR3 nucleotides are TGTGCCAGCAGCAAACAGGGGAGCGGGCCAGATACGCAGTATTTT.

CDR3 DNA sequence: TGTGCCATCAGGGGATGGGACAGGGCCTATGGCTACACCTTC. It encodes CAIRGWDRAYGYTF. This sequence joins TRBV10-3 and TRBJ1-2; 9 bases match TRBD1. With 6 bases clipped from V and 4 bases from J, the junction kept 6 bases outside the gene matches. Germline values: CDR1 ENHRY, CDR2 SYGVKD. This CDR3 contains 14 residues.

V usage is TRBV5-3 and J usage is TRBJ1-2; D might be TRBD1 (5 bases). TRBV5-3 counts as an open reading frame of uncertain function. The V gene lost 3 bases and the J gene lost 7 bases, with 10 bases spanning the gap. The CDR3 has 12 residues. The CDR3 region is CARSSRTIGYTF. The CDR3 DNA reads TGTGCCAGAAGCTCACGGACAATTGGCTACACCTTC.

This clone was found a few times. The CDR3 here is CASSEYGTGSTYEQYF. The CDR3 DNA sequence: TGTGCCAGCAGTGAATATGGGACAGGGTCAACCTACGAGCAGTACTTC. This sequence joins TRBV6-1 and TRBJ2-7; 9 bases line up with TRBD1. V trimming: 2 bases; J trimming: 2 bases; junction bases outside the gene matches: 7. This CDR3 is 16 amino acids long. The germline V gene has CDR1 MNHNS and CDR2 SASEGT.

The chain has TRBV7-8 and TRBJ2-4, with 7 bases aligning to TRBD2. Germline V lookup: CDR1 SGHVS, CDR2 FQNEAQ. After removal of 7 bases from V and 8 bases from J, the junction contained 14 bases not matched to a gene. The CDR3 spans 15 residues. The CDR3: CASTRTFPRGDIQYF. The CDR3 DNA reads as TGTGCCAGCACCCGTACGTTTCCCCGGGGGGACATTCAGTACTTC. Using reference TRBV7-8 and TRBJ2-4 for the parts outside the CDR3, the full variable domain is GAGVSQSPRYKVAKRGQDVALRCDPISGHVSLFWYQQALGQGPEFLTYFQNEAQLDKSGLPSDRFFAERPEGSVSTLKIQRTQQEDSAVYLCASTRTFPRGDIQYFGAGTRLSVL.

This rearrangement joins TRBV27 to TRBJ1-2; D might be TRBD1 (6 bases). The CDR3 totals 13 residues. Germline V gene sequence: CDR1 MNHEY, CDR2 SMNVEV (reference sequence). With 5 bases removed from V and 8 bases from J, the gap between germline ends came to 15 bases. The CDR3 bases are TGTGCCAGCAGTCCCGGGACATTACCCGGCTACACCTTC. This gives the protein CASSPGTLPGYTF.

The V call is TRBV27, the J call TRBJ2-3; 10 bases line up with TRBD1. From germline, CDR1 is MNHEY and CDR2 SMNVEV (reference sequence). With 2 bases clipped from V and 7 bases from J, the junction kept 15 bases outside the gene matches. This CDR3 has 18 amino acids. The CDR3 region is CASSLTPALGQGMYTQYF. In nucleotides, the CDR3 is TGTGCCAGCAGTTTAACTCCCGCTTTGGGACAGGGGATGTATACGCAGTATTTT.

The chain joins TRBV7-2 to TRBJ2-2, with a possible D match to TRBD1 (5 bases). Trimming left V 0 bases short and J 6 bases short, with 17 bases between. CDR1 and CDR2 (germline): SGHTA, FQGNSA. The CDR3 length is 17 residues. CDR3 residues: CASSLAGQRWAAGELFF. The DNA of the CDR3 is TGTGCCAGCAGCTTAGCGGGGCAGAGATGGGCGGCCGGGGAGCTGTTTTTT.

The chain joins TRBV10-2 to TRBJ2-5, with 8 positions matching TRBD2. Judging by the DNA end, TRBJ2-7 fits better; the J call may be wrong. The CDR3 spans 15 residues. The V gene's germline CDR1 is WSHSY and CDR2 SAAADI. For the CDR3, the DNA is TGCGCCAGCAGTGAGCGGGGGGGCACACTCCACGAGCAGTACTTC. Protein product: CASSERGGTLHEQYF.

The V and J genes are TRBV6-5 and TRBJ2-1, with D hard to call. Germline values: CDR1 MNHEY, CDR2 SVGAGI. The CDR3 totals 11 residues. Trimming cost V 5 bases and J 10 bases, with 9 bases left between them. This chain's CDR3 is CASSNVEEQFF. The CDR3 DNA reads as TGTGCCAGCAGTAACGTGGAGGAGCAGTTCTTC.

The chain carries TRBV7-9 and TRBJ1-1; no clear D. Germline lookup yields CDR1 SEHNR and CDR2 FQNEAQ (reference sequence). With 1 base removed from V and 1 base from J, the gap between germline ends came to 13 bases. The CDR3 sequence is 16 residues long. CDR3 sequence: CASSLVGRPSNTEAFF. The CDR3 coding sequence is TGTGCCAGCAGCTTAGTGGGCAGACCCTCGAACACTGAAGCTTTCTTT.

The chain couples TRBV6-5 to TRBJ2-7, with D possibly TRBD1 on 5 matching bases. The CDR3 contains 13 residues. V was trimmed by 8 bases and J by 3 bases, leaving 14 bases between them. The germline V gene has CDR1 MNHEY and CDR2 SVGAGI. The CDR3 DNA reads as TGTGCCAGCCGGCGACAGAGAGACTACGAGCAGTACTTC. It translates to CASRRQRDYEQYF.